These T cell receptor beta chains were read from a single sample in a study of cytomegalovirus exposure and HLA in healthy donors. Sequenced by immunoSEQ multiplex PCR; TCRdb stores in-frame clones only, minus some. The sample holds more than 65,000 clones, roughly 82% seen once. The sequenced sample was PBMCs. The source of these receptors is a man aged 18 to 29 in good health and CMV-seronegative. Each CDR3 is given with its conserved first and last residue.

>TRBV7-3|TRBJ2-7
CASSSFREGEQYF
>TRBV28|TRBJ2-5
CASSYVGSGEIEETQYF
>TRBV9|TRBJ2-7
CASSRGTSGGSYEQYF
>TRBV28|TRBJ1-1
CASSPTWRGSTEAFF
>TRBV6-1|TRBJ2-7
CASGPGGYEQYF
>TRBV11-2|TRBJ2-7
CASRLTRTGGYQQYF
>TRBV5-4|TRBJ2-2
CASSLEQGSAGELFF
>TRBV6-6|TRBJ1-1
CASRLVLNTEAFF
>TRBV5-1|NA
CASSLGVSSYEQYF
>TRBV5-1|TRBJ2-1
CASSSSGSGYNEQFF
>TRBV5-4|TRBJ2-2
CASSLKDVKPGELFF
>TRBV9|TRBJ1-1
CASSAAGAGMNTEAFF
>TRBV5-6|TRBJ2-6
CASSLADRAGANVLTF
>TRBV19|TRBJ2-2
CASSNPGLAANTGELFF
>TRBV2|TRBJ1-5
CATTRENQPQHF
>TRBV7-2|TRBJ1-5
CASSRQGGNQPQHF
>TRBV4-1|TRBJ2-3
CASTERQFSDTQYF
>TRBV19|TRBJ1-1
CASSISGGGTEAFF
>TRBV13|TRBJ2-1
CASSFRDRDLGPYNEQFF
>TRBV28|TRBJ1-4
CASRGGRTYNEKLFF